This T cell receptor beta chain was profiled in a study of follicular helper T cells after annual influenza vaccination. The V gene's germline CDR1 is LGHNA and CDR2 YNFKEQ. This CDR3 region has 16 residues. Trimming shortened V by 0 bases and J by 6 bases, and 14 bases separated the two germline ends. This sample's time point: 2015-2016 season, 7 days after influenza vaccination. This clone was observed once. Clones were read by immunoSEQ multiplex PCR, and TCRdb kept only the in-frame ones, dropping some. The profile shows about 6,800 clones, about 88% of them singletons. The sample here was CXCR5+ CD38- circulating T follicular helper cells from blood, taken 7 days after influenza vaccination. Documented subset: circulating Tfh, non-naive CD4+CXCR5+PD-1+ (ICOS+CD38+ or ICOS-CD38-). The chain employs TRBV4-2 and TRBJ2-2; D may be TRBD2 (6 bases). The receptor was derived from an adult who received the influenza vaccine. The CDR3 DNA reads as TGTGCCAGCAGCCAAGAAAGCGCGGGACGGGCCGGGGAGCTGTTTTTT. Translated, it gives CASSQESAGRAGELFF.